This T cell receptor beta chain came from a study of shared clonotypes between healthy human individuals (dated by TCRdb to 2018 to 2021). About the study as a whole: A couple of women and a few men aged 18 to 49 years were included in the cohort. For each donor, CD4 naive and CD4 memory were each given three plates, CD8 naive was given two plates, and CD8 memory was given one plate. To estimate repertoire size and how much clonotypes are shared between individuals, the study performed deep sequencing of blood TCR repertoires from 4 to 6 healthy adults. Different laboratories and diverse techniques were used to prepare libraries and sequence TCR repertoires, to increase sequencing depth and limit assay-specific biases. Leukapheresis yielded between about 0.85 and 9 billion PBMCs per donor. Study-wide conclusions, independent of this receptor: The genetic and exposure-history diversity represented was limited by the small number of donors. Naive subsets generally had larger estimated clonotype richness than memory subsets did. Pairwise subsampling led to the expectation that sequencing depth would affect the degree of clonotype sharing among donors. Compared with non-shared clonotypes, the clonotypes found in all four sorted-subset donors had higher generation probabilities. When a few donors were compared, the shared fraction of clonotypes was approximately 5% for naive CD4, over 3% for naive CD8, about 2.5% for memory CD4, and around 0.37% for memory CD8. Even with the large sequencing depth, rarefaction of the sorted-subset datasets indicated that sequencing was incomplete. Only blood was sampled, and tissue TCR repertoires likely differ from those in blood.

Using the deep immunoSEQ assay, multiplex PCR amplified TCR CDR3 regions from genomic DNA. Extracted genomic DNA from each cell subset was spread evenly across all wells of several immunoSEQ 96-well plates, with each plate serving as a replicate. Each replicate PCR for sorted subsets received 200 ng genomic DNA, equal to about 29,000 T cell genomes. Purified libraries were quantified with a Qubit 3.0 fluorometer, sized on a Bioanalyzer 2100, and re-quantified with the KAPA Library Quantification kit. Every immunoSEQ 96-well plate was sequenced on a dedicated single-read 150-cycle Illumina NextSeq 550 flow cell. The study's own analysis went as follows. Because the immunoSEQ output included only junctional sequences and no quality scores, the filtering could not be the same as the filtering used for full-length reads. Sequences were annotated with PyIR, a Python wrapper for IgBLAST v1.9, using IMGT germline references to assign V/J genes and CDR3. Reads with weak V/J assignments (E-value above 1e-6), missing CDR3, stop codons, out-of-frame junctions, or ambiguous translated residues were removed. V3J clonotypes were defined by identical inferred V gene, J gene, and CDR3 amino acid sequence. Percentage overlap between repertoires was calculated by dividing the number of shared unique clonotypes by the size of the smaller repertoire. Repertoire richness was assessed with RTK rarefaction, the Chao1 estimator, and Recon v2.1 estimates of unobserved clonotypes. For all TCRbeta clonotypes obtained by the gDNA method from a few donors, generation probabilities were computed with OLGA. TCRdb stores this immuneACCESS table with in-frame sequences only. Part of the clones is absent; in the studies checked, under half of the shortfall reflects unresolved V genes, and no reason is known for the rest. Clonal size and the V and J genes are those of that table, whereas D and trimming came from the DNA. For this sample the table gives hundreds of thousands of clones, of which 90% to 98% were detected only once. The ten biggest clones cover around 0.21% of the sample.

Regarding this clone: What antigen it recognizes has not been identified. No base quality information exists; no much larger clone differs at one position.

CD8 naive samples were CD45RO-negative cells positively selected for CCR7, giving a CD45RA+CCR7+ population that excluded TemRA cells. The donors were healthy, HIV-negative adults with no recently reported acute infections or vaccinations. Every donor was a Caucasian adult living in Nashville, Tennessee, USA. After blood collection by leukapheresis, PBMCs were isolated using Ficoll-Histopaque density gradient centrifugation and then cryopreserved in the vapor phase of liquid nitrogen. Analytical flow cytometry was used to check the purity and quantity of every magnetically sorted T cell population. Genomic DNA was isolated from every sorted fraction and measured by UV absorbance on a Nanodrop 2000c. Including cysteine and phenylalanine, the CDR3 has 17 amino acids. Only the CDR3 DNA is retained, 51 bases long and in frame from the first base.

The sequenced sample consisted of naive CD8+ T cells sorted from blood. The cell subset or site label for this specimen denotes: CD45RA+CCR7+. This TCR was sampled from a young man in good health. The rearranged chain carries TRBV21-1 and TRBJ1-5; TRBD1 was called by the table and not checked on the DNA. TRBV21-1 is reported as a pseudogene. The CDR3 protein is CASHTILTGERNQPQHF. The DNA sequence is as follows: TGTGCCAGCCATACCATCCTGACAGGGGAACGCAATCAGCCCCAGCATTTT.